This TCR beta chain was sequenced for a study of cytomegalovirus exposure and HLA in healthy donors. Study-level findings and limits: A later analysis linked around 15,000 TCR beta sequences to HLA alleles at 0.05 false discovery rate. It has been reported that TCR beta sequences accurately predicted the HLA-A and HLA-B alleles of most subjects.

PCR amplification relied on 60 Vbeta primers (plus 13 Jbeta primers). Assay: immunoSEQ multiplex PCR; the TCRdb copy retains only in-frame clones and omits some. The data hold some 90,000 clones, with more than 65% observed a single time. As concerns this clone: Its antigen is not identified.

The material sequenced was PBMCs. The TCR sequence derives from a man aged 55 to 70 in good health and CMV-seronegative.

CDR3 protein: CASTPGKGRNEQFF. CDR3 DNA: TGTGCCAGCACCCCGGGGAAGGGGAGGAATGAGCAGTTCTTC. The gene calls are TRBV28 and TRBJ2-1, with a weak D call TRBD2 (6 bases). CDR3 length: 14 residues. V lost 7 bases and J 7 bases, leaving 17 bases between the germline ends. Germline V CDR1 and CDR2: MDHEN, SYDVKM.